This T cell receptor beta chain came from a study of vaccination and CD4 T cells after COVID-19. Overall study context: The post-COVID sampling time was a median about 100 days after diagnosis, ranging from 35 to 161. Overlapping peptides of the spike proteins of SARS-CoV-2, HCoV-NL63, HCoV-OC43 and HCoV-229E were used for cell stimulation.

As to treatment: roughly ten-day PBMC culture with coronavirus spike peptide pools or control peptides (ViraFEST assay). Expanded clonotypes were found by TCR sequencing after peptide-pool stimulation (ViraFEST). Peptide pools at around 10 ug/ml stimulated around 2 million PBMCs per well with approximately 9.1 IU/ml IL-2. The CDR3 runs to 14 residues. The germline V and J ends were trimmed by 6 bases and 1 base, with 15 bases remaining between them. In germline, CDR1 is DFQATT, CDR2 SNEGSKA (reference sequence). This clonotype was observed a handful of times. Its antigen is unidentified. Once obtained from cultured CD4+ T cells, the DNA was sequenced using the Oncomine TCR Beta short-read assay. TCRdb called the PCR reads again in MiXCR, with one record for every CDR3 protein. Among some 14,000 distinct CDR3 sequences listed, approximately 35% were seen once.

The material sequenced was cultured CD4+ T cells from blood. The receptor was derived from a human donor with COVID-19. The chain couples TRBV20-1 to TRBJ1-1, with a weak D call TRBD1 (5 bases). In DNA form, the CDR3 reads TGCAGTGCCCCCGGGGCAGGGTCGAACACTGAAGCTTTCTTT. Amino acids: CSAPGAGSNTEAFF.